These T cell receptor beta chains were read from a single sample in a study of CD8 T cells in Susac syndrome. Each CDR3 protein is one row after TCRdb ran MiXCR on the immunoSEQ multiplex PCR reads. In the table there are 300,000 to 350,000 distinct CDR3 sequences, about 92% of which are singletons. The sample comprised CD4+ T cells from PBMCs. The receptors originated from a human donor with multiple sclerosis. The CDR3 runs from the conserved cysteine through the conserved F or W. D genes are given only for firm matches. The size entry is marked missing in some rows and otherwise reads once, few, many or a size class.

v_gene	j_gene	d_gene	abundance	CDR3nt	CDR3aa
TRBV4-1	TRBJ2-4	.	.	TGCGCCAGCAGCCAAAGCCCGGCCACCCTAGCCAAAAACATTCAGTACTTC	CASSQSPATLAKNIQYF
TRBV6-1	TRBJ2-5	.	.	TGTGCCAGCAGTGTGAACAGGGCCGGGGAGACCCAGTACTTC	CASSVNRAGETQYF
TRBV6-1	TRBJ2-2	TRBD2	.	TGTGCCAGCAGTGAACCGGGACTAGCATCCGGGGAGCTGTTTTTT	CASSEPGLASGELFF
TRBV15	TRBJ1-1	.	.	TGTGCCACCAGCAGAGATCGTCGGCGGAGTACGACTGAAGCTTTCTTT	CATSRDRRRSTTEAFF
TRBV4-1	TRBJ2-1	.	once	TGCGCCAGCAGCCAAGTAGACGTGGGTGAGCAGTTCTTC	CASSQVDVGEQFF
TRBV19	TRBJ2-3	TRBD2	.	TGTGCCAGTAGTACTAGCGGGGTATCTACAGATACGCAGTATTTT	CASSTSGVSTDTQYF
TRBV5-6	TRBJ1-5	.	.	TGTGCCAGCAGCCCCGCCGGGGCCCCAAATCAGCCCCAGCATTTT	CASSPAGAPNQPQHF
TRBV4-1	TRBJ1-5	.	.	TGCGCCAGCAGCCAAAGCGGAAGGGCAGCGAATCAGCCCCAGCATTTT	CASSQSGRAANQPQHF
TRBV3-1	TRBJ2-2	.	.	TGTGCCAGCAGCCTTATCACCGGGGAGCTGTTTTTT	CASSLITGELFF
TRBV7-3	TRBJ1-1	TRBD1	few	TGTGCCAGCAGCGTTACAGGGGGGACTGAAGCTTTCTTT	CASSVTGGTEAFF
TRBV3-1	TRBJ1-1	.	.	TGTGCCAGCAGCCCCCAGGGAGGCAGTGGCCGAGCTTTCTTT	CASSPQGGSGRAFF
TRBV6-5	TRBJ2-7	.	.	TGTGCCAGCAGGAGAGGACCCTACGAGCAGTACTTC	CASRRGPYEQYF
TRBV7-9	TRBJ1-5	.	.	TGTGCCAGCAGCTCCTCGGGGGGGGATCAGCCCCAGCATTTT	CASSSSGGDQPQHF
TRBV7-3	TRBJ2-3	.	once	TGTGCCAGCAGCTTAGGGTTGGGGGGAGGCCAGCCAGATACGCAGTATTTT	CASSLGLGGGQPDTQYF
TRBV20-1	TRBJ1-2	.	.	TGCAGTGCTAGCGGAGACTATGGCTACACCTTC	CSASGDYGYTF
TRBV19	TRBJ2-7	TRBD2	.	TGTGCCAGTAGTGGCCCGGGACTAGCTATCTACGAGCAGTACTTC	CASSGPGLAIYEQYF
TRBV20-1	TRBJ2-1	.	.	TGCAGTGCTAGAGTGGGCGGGATGCGAGAGCAGTTCTTC	CSARVGGMREQFF
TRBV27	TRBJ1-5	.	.	TGTGCCAGCAGTCCGACAGATTCTAGCAATCAGCCCCAGCATTTT	CASSPTDSSNQPQHF
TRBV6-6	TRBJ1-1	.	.	TGTGCCAGCAAGGGGTCGAAGACTGAAGCTTTCTTT	CASKGSKTEAFF
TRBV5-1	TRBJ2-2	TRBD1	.	TGCGCCAGCAGCTTTATTCAGGGGGCCGGGGAGCTGTTTTTT	CASSFIQGAGELFF
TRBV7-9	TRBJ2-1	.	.	TGTGCCAGCAGCTTAGGTCTATGGTCCTACAATGAGCAGTTCTTC	CASSLGLWSYNEQFF
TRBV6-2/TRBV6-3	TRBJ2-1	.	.	TGTGCCAGCACTATCCACCGCAAGCTGGGGAATGAGCAGTTCTTC	CASTIHRKLGNEQFF
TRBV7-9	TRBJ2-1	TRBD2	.	TGTGCCAGCAGCTTAAGGGGGACTAGCGGGGAGGATGAGCAGTTCTTC	CASSLRGTSGEDEQFF
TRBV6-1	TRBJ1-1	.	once	TGTGCCAGCAGTGCATCCTCTCGGGGATACACTGAAGCTTTCTTT	CASSASSRGYTEAFF
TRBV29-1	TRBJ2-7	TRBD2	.	TGCAGCACCCAGACTAGCGCCTCCTACGAGCAGTGCTTC	CSTQTSASYEQCF
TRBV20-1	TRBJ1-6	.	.	TGCAGTGCTAGGGGCGGTTTCTTCGAGAATTCACCCCTCCACTTT	CSARGGFFENSPLHF
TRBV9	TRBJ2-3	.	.	TGTGCCAGCAGCGATCAAGGGGCACTTCCCAGCACAGATACGCAGTATTTT	CASSDQGALPSTDTQYF
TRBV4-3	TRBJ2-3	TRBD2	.	TGCGCCAGCAGCCAAGGTCTAGCGGGAGGGAGTACAGATACGCAGTATTTT	CASSQGLAGGSTDTQYF